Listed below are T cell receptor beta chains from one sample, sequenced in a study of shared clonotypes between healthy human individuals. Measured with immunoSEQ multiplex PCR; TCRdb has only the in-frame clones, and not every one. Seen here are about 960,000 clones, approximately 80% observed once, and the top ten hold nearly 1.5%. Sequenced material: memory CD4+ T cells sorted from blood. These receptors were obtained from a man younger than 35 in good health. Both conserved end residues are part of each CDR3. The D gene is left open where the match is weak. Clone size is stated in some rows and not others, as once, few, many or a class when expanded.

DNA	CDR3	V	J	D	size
TGTGCCAGCTGGACCGTGGCTAGCGGCCCCTACGAGCAGTACTTC	CASWTVASGPYEQYF	TRBV6-5	TRBJ2-7	TRBD2	NA
TGTGCCTGGAGTGTAAGCCTCAATGAAAAACTGTTTTTT	CAWSVSLNEKLFF	TRBV30	TRBJ1-4	NA	few
TGTGCCAGCAGCGTAGGTCCCGGATACAATGAGCAGTTCTTC	CASSVGPGYNEQFF	TRBV9	TRBJ2-1	NA	NA
TGTGCTAGTGGTTTGGTGGGAGTCACAGGGGTGGGGAATTCACCCCTCCACTTT	CASGLVGVTGVGNSPLHF	TRBV12-5	TRBJ1-6	TRBD1	NA
TGCGCCAGCAGCTTAATACAGGACTATGGCTACACCTTC	CASSLIQDYGYTF	TRBV5-1	TRBJ1-2	NA	NA
TGTGCCAGCAGTTTATTTCAAGGACAGGGTGTGAATTCACCCCTCCACTTT	CASSLFQGQGVNSPLHF	TRBV27	TRBJ1-6	TRBD1	NA
TGTGCCAGCAGGGCACAGGGACTAAGCTCCTACGAGCAGTACTTC	CASRAQGLSSYEQYF	TRBV28	TRBJ2-7	NA	NA
TGTGCCAGCAGCCCTCGGGGACCCCAAGAGACCCAGTACTTC	CASSPRGPQETQYF	TRBV11-2	TRBJ2-5	NA	NA
TGCGCCAGCAGCATATCCTCCCCTAACTATGGCTACACCTTC	CASSISSPNYGYTF	TRBV5-1	TRBJ1-2	NA	NA
TGCGCCAGCAGCTTAGGGGGGGCGTCCAGCTCACCCCTCCACTTT	CASSLGGASSSPLHF	TRBV5-1	TRBJ1-6	NA	NA
TGTGCCAGCAGCCTTCTGGGGGGAACGAACACCGGGGAGCTGTTTTTT	CASSLLGGTNTGELFF	TRBV7-8	TRBJ2-2	NA	NA
TGCGCCAGTGGCTCAACAGGGACCAATTCACCCCTCCACTTT	CASGSTGTNSPLHF	TRBV4-3	TRBJ1-6	NA	NA
TGTGCCAGCAGCAACCCTCGTCGACGGGAAGGGAGCCCTAACTATGGCTACACCTTC	CASSNPRRREGSPNYGYTF	TRBV21-1	TRBJ1-2	NA	NA
TGTGCCAGCAGGCACTGGGACCAAGCCTCAGGGGCCAACGTCCTGACTTTC	CASRHWDQASGANVLTF	TRBV11-2	TRBJ2-6	NA	NA
TGTGCCAGCAGCTTAGTGTCAGCACTGAACACCGGGGAGCTGTTTTTT	CASSLVSALNTGELFF	TRBV7-8	TRBJ2-2	NA	few
TGTGCCAGCAGTTCCAGGGGTACAGATACGCAGTATTTT	CASSSRGTDTQYF	TRBV27	TRBJ2-3	NA	once
TGTGCCAGCAACAGGGGGCTAGAAAATTCACCCCTCCACTTT	CASNRGLENSPLHF	TRBV9	TRBJ1-6	TRBD1	NA
TGTGCCAGTGGGCCAGGGGGTTTCGAGCAGTACTTC	CASGPGGFEQYF	TRBV19	TRBJ2-7	TRBD1	NA
TGTGCCAGTAGTTGGGGTGAATATGAAAAACTGTTTTTT	CASSWGEYEKLFF	TRBV19	TRBJ1-4	NA	NA
TGTGCCAGTAGTATGGAGCGGGGGGGCACCGGGGAGCTGTTTTTT	CASSMERGGTGELFF	TRBV19	TRBJ2-2	TRBD2	NA
TGTGCCAGCTCGACTAGGAGCGGGCAATCCTACAATGAGCAGTTCTTC	CASSTRSGQSYNEQFF	TRBV18	TRBJ2-1	NA	NA
TGTGCCAGCAGTGCCCAGGGTAACACTGAAGCTTTCTTT	CASSAQGNTEAFF	TRBV5-4	TRBJ1-1	NA	NA
TGTGCCACCGGACAGTTACCGAACACTGAAGCTTTCTTT	CATGQLPNTEAFF	TRBV10-3	TRBJ1-1	NA	NA
TGTGCCACCCACCAATTGCCAGGGACGAGCGAGCAGTTCTTC	CATHQLPGTSEQFF	TRBV10-3	TRBJ2-1	NA	NA
TGTGCCAGCAGCAATGGACCCCAAGCAACTAATGAAAAACTGTTTTTT	CASSNGPQATNEKLFF	TRBV5-6	TRBJ1-4	NA	NA
TGTGCCAGCAGCCGTACAAACCTGAACACTGAAGCTTTCTTT	CASSRTNLNTEAFF	TRBV9	TRBJ1-1	NA	NA
TGTGCCAGCAGCTCCCGGTGGGCAGGGTCCATTCCCTACGAGCAGTACTTC	CASSSRWAGSIPYEQYF	TRBV7-8	TRBJ2-7	NA	NA
TGTGCCAGCACCCTTGGGAACACCATATATTTT	CASTLGNTIYF	TRBV6-5	TRBJ1-3	NA	NA